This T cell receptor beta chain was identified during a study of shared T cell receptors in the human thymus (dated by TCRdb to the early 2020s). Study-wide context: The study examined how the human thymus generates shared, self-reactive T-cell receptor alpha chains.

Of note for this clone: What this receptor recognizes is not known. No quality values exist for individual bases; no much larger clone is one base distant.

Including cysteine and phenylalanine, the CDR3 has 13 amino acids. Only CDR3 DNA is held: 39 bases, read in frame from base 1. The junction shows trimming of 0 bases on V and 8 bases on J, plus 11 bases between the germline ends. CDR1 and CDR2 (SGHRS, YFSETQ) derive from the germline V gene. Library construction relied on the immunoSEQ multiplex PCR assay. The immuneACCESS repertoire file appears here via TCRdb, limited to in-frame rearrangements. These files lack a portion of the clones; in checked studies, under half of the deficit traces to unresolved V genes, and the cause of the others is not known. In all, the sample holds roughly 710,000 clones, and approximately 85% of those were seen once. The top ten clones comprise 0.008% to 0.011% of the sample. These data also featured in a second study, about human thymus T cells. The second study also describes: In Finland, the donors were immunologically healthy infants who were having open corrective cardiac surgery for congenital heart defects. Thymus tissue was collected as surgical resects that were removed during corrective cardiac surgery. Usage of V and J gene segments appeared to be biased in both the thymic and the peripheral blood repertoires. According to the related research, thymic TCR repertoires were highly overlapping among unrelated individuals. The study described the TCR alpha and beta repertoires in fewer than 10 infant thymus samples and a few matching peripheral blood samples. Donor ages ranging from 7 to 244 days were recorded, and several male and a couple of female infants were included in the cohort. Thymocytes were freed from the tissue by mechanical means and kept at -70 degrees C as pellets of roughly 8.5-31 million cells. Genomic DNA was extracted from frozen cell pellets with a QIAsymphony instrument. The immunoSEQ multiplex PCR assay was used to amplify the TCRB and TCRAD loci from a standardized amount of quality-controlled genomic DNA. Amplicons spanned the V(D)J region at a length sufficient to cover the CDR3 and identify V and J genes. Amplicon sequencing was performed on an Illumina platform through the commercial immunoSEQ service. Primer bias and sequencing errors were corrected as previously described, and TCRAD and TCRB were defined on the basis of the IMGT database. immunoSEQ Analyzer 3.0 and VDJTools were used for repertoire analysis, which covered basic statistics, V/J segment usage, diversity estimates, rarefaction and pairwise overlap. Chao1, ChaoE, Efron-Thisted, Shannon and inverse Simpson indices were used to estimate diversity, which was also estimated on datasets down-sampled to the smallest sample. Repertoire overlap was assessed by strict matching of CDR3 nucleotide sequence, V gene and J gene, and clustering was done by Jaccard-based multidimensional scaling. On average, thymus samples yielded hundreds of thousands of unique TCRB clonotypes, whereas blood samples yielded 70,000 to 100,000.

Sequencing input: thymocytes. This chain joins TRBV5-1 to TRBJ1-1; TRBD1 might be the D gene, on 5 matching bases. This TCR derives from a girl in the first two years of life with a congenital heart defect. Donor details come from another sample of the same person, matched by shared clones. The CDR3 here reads CASSLARGGEAFF. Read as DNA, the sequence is TGCGCCAGCAGCTTGGCTCGGGGGGGAGAAGCTTTCTTT.